The subject of this entry is one T cell receptor beta chain. This sample is drawn from a study of OX40 agonist ivuxolimab in advanced cancers. The overall study: An agonistic anti-OX40 (CD134) antibody, ivuxolimab, was used to treat the patients. Age averaged around 54 years (range about 23 to 80), and 82.7% were male.

Sequencing was performed with immunoSEQ multiplex PCR; in TCRdb, only in-frame clones are kept and a portion is missing. This table has about 62,000 clones, around 80% appearing once. CDR1 and CDR2 from the germline V gene are SGHTA and FQGNSA. Trimming removed 4 bases at V and 4 bases at J, with 7 bases between. This CDR3 comprises 12 residues. This chain links TRBV7-2 with TRBJ1-2; a weak D match, TRBD1 (6 bases). The sample in question was CD4+ or CD8+ T cells sorted from blood, obtained in a trial of the OX40 agonist ivuxolimab. The receptor was derived from an adult with an advanced solid tumor such as melanoma, head and neck, liver or kidney cancer. The CDR3 sequence: CASSSDSYGYTF. CDR3 nucleotides: TGTGCCAGCAGCTCGGACAGCTATGGCTACACCTTC. The entire variable domain, with the rest obtained from reference TRBV7-2 and TRBJ1-2, is as follows: GAGVSQSPSNKVTEKGKDVELRCDPISGHTALYWYRQSLGQGLEFLIYFQGNSAPDKSGLPSDRFSAERTGGSVSTLTIQRTQQEDSAVYLCASSSDSYGYTFGSGTRLTVV.